Below are 8 T cell receptor beta chains sequenced from a single sample in a study of cytomegalovirus exposure and HLA in healthy donors. This table comes from immunoSEQ multiplex PCR, and its TCRdb copy is limited to in-frame clones, with some not included. This table has 100,000 or so clones, around 96% appearing once. Material: PBMCs. These receptors all come from a young woman in good health and CMV-seronegative.

The chain is built from TRBV15 and TRBJ2-3; D is perhaps TRBD1 (6 bases). Looked up from germline, CDR1 is LNHNV and CDR2 is YYDKDF (reference sequence). The ends were cut back, 5 bases at V and 0 bases at J, with 15 bases in the middle. The CDR3 runs to 16 residues. DNA of the CDR3: TGTGCCACCAGCTCAATACAGGGATCTAGCACAGATACGCAGTATTTT. Translated: CATSSIQGSSTDTQYF.

The J gene is TRBJ2-1, the V gene TRBV7-9; a possible D gene is TRBD1 (7 bases). This CDR3 comprises 14 residues. Germline CDR1 is SEHNR and CDR2 is FQNEAQ (reference sequence). V was shortened by 4 bases and J by 9 bases, with 16 bases between the two germline ends. The CDR3 sequence is CASSSGQEGTEQFF. For the CDR3, the DNA is TGTGCCAGCAGCTCAGGACAGGAGGGGACTGAGCAGTTCTTC.

This chain connects TRBV4-3 to TRBJ2-7; 8 bases fit TRBD2. CDR1 is LGHNA and CDR2 is YSLEER in the germline V gene. Losses at the gene ends were 1 base for V and 5 bases for J; bases not matched to a gene: 13. The CDR3 is made up of 17 amino acids. CDR3 coding DNA: TGCGCCAGCAGCCAAGTCTCTCTCTCGGGGCGGGGGGACGAGCAGTACTTC. As protein: CASSQVSLSGRGDEQYF.

The chain links TRBV6-5 to TRBJ2-5, with 8 bases that match TRBD2. The germline V gene encodes CDR1 MNHEY and CDR2 SVGAGI. This CDR3 is 14 amino acids long. Unmatched junction bases numbered 6, after V lost 7 bases and J lost 2 bases. CDR3: CASTHGGVQETQYF. The CDR3 DNA reads as TGTGCCAGCACCCACGGGGGGGTGCAAGAGACCCAGTACTTC.

The V gene is TRBV5-5, the J gene TRBJ1-6, with D possibly TRBD1 on 6 matching bases. CDR3 length: 16 residues. V was clipped by 0 bases and J by 9 bases, with 16 bases between them. Germline values: CDR1 SGHKS, CDR2 YYEKEE (reference sequence). CDR3 in DNA: TGTGCCAGCAGCTTGGGAGAGCCAGGGGCAATTTCACCCCTCCACTTT. Protein product: CASSLGEPGAISPLHF.

The V gene is TRBV4-1, the J gene TRBJ2-7; 8 nucleotides align to TRBD1. V was clipped by 3 bases and J by 0 bases; unmatched bases: 4. Germline assignment: CDR1 MGHRA and CDR2 YSYEKL. The CDR3 extends over 15 amino acids. DNA of the CDR3: TGCGCCAGCAGCCAGAGACAGGGGAGCTCCTACGAGCAGTACTTC. It is translated as CASSQRQGSSYEQYF.

The gene calls are TRBV9 and TRBJ1-2; a weak D match, TRBD1 (5 bases). CDR1 and CDR2 (germline): SGDLS, YYNGEE. Trimming stripped 0 bases from V and 8 bases from J, with 8 bases between. The CDR3 totals 12 residues. The CDR3 spells CASSVVGGGYTF. The CDR3, as DNA: TGTGCCAGCAGCGTAGTGGGGGGAGGCTACACCTTC. Combining the CDR3 with reference TRBV9 and TRBJ1-2 gives the whole variable domain DSGVTQTPKHLITATGQRVTLRCSPRSGDLSVYWYQQSLDQGLQFLIQYYNGEERAKGNILERFSAQQFPDLHSELNLSSLELGDSALYFCASSVVGGGYTFGSGTRLTVV.

J is TRBJ2-2 and V is TRBV5-4; tentatively, D is TRBD1 (6 bases). Germline CDR1 SGHNT, CDR2 YYREEE (reference sequence). The V gene lost 4 bases and the J gene lost 1 base, with 14 bases spanning the gap. There are 16 residues in the CDR3. CDR3 sequence reads: CASSGKRGQNTGELFF. The DNA for the CDR3 is TGTGCCAGCAGCGGCAAACGGGGACAGAACACCGGGGAGCTGTTTTTT.